These 4 T cell receptor beta chains share one sample of origin, sequenced in a study of T cells in Graves' hyperthyroidism and ophthalmopathy. Amplification yielded TCR beta CDR3 regions, with RNA transcripts as the source. First-round RT-PCR of the TCR CDR3 relied on the HTBI primer set. Via MiXCR, TCRdb re-called the multiplex PCR reads, giving one row per CDR3 protein. The table includes some 340,000 distinct CDR3 sequences, roughly an eighth detected once. The sample taken for sequencing was blood. All receptors derive from a woman aged 40 to 49 with Graves' ophthalmopathy.

This clonotype occurred a few times. This rearrangement joins TRBV6-1 to TRBJ1-6, with a possible D match to TRBD1 (5 bases). This CDR3 is 12 amino acids long. Germline-derived CDR1 and CDR2 are MNHNS and SASEGT. V lost 5 bases and J lost 12, with 11 bases in between. CDR3 in amino acids: CASSIQGEPLHF. The CDR3 coding sequence is TGTGCCAGCAGTATCCAGGGAGAACCCCTCCACTTT.

This clonotype has at least ten counts. The genes are TRBV15 and TRBJ2-3; weak D call: TRBD2 (7 bases). The CDR3 loop spans 15 amino acids. The V gene lost 7 bases and the J gene lost 5 bases, with 19 bases spanning the gap. The germline V gene has CDR1 LNHNV and CDR2 YYDKDF (reference sequence). The CDR3 sequence: CATTGRAGVEDTQYF. CDR3 nucleotides: TGTGCCACCACGGGGAGGGCAGGGGTGGAAGATACGCAGTATTTT.

The chain carries TRBV7-2 and TRBJ2-5, with TRBD2 matching over 7 bases. CDR3 length equals 17 residues. Germline lookup yields CDR1 SGHTA and CDR2 FQGNSA. V shed 5 bases, J shed 7 bases, and the junction held 19 bases outside the gene matches. The CDR3 protein is CASSPLAGGGGVSTQYF. The DNA for the CDR3 is TGTGCCAGCAGCCCACTAGCTGGGGGGGGGGGTGTTTCGACCCAGTACTTC.

This clonotype has at least ten counts. This sequence joins TRBV11-2 and TRBJ1-1, with TRBD1 matching 9 bases. CDR3 length: 13 residues. V was pared by 3 bases and J by 11 bases, with 7 bases of the junction left unmatched. CDR1 SGHAT and CDR2 FQNNGV come from the germline V gene. The CDR3 DNA reads TGTGCCAGCAGCTTCACCCGAGACAGGGGGGCTTTCTTT. Protein product: CASSFTRDRGAFF.